These 16 T cell receptor beta chains originate from one sample sequenced in a study of cytomegalovirus exposure and HLA in healthy donors. The PCR was carried out with 60 Vbeta primers and 13 Jbeta primers. The repertoire was sequenced with immunoSEQ multiplex PCR; TCRdb's copy has only in-frame clones and lacks some. The repertoire consists of approximately 97,000 clones, with roughly four fifths occurring once and the leading ten covering roughly 4%. The source material was PBMCs. The source is a man aged 40-50 years in good health and CMV-seronegative.

This sequence joins TRBV7-9 and TRBJ1-4; the D is unclear. Germline V gene lookup returns CDR1 SEHNR and CDR2 FQNEAQ (reference sequence). This CDR3 comprises 12 residues. The V gene lost 2 bases and the J gene lost 12 bases, with 10 bases spanning the gap. CDR3 amino acids: CASSLITGELFF. CDR3 DNA sequence: TGTGCCAGCAGCTTAATCACCGGAGAACTGTTTTTT.

The CDR3 loop is CAIGTANQPQHF. The CDR3 nucleotides read TGTGCCATAGGGACAGCGAATCAGCCCCAGCATTTT. The chain joins TRBV10-3 to TRBJ1-5; 7 nucleotides line up with TRBD1. With V trimmed by 9 bases and J by 4 bases, 3 bases remained unmatched. This CDR3 has 12 amino acids. Germline-derived CDR1 and CDR2 are ENHRY and SYGVKD.

The rearrangement joins TRBV27 to TRBJ2-3; 8 bases agree with TRBD2. This CDR3 has 14 residues. Germline CDR1 and CDR2: MNHEY and SMNVEV (reference sequence). With V trimmed by 9 bases and J by 2 bases, 7 bases remained unmatched. The CDR3 region is CASGRAGATDTQYF. CDR3 bases: TGTGCCAGTGGCCGAGCGGGGGCCACAGATACGCAGTATTTT.

This rearrangement joins TRBV7-6 to TRBJ2-2; weak D call: TRBD2 (5 bases). Germline V lookup: CDR1 SGHVS, CDR2 FNYEAQ. There are 14 residues in the CDR3. V was pared by 0 bases and J by 6 bases, with 8 bases between. Here the CDR3 reads CASSLARDPGELFF. In DNA, the CDR3 is TGTGCCAGCAGCTTAGCGAGGGATCCCGGGGAGCTGTTTTTT. The full variable domain, rest sourced from reference TRBV7-6 and TRBJ2-2, is GAGVSQSPRYKVTKRGQDVALRCDPISGHVSLYWYRQALGQGPEFLTYFNYEAQQDKSGLPNDRFSAERPEGSISTLTIQRTEQRDSAMYRCASSLARDPGELFFGEGSRLTVL.

The J gene is TRBJ2-3, the V gene TRBV7-2, with TRBD1 matching 8 bases. Germline-derived CDR1 and CDR2 are SGHTA and FQGNSA. The CDR3 is made up of 15 amino acids. V was clipped by 5 bases and J by 3 bases; unmatched bases: 7. The CDR3 coding sequence is TGTGCCAGCAGCCAACAGGGGGGACTGACAGATACGCAGTATTTT. Amino acid sequence: CASSQQGGLTDTQYF.

This sequence joins TRBV5-5 and TRBJ2-4; D might be TRBD1 (6 bases). The CDR3 has 16 amino acids. The V end was cut by 0 bases, the J end by 0 bases, with 10 bases between. In germline, CDR1 is SGHKS, CDR2 YYEKEE (reference sequence). The CDR3 DNA follows: TGTGCCAGCAGCTTGGACAGGGTGCTAGCCAAAAACATTCAGTACTTC. This translates into CASSLDRVLAKNIQYF.

The V call is TRBV19, the J call TRBJ1-5; D is perhaps TRBD1 (6 bases). Germline V CDR1 and CDR2: LNHDA, SQIVND (reference sequence). The V and J ends lost 3 bases and 0 bases respectively, with 15 bases between them. This CDR3 has 17 residues. CDR3 coding DNA: TGTGCCAGTAGTATGCCCGGGACATACGATAGCAATCAGCCCCAGCATTTT. Its translation is CASSMPGTYDSNQPQHF.

V gene TRBV4-1 combines with J gene TRBJ1-2; TRBD1 might be the D (5 bases). Trimming took off 3 bases at V and 4 bases at J, with 9 bases between the two ends. The CDR3 length is 13 residues. Germline loops: CDR1 MGHRA, CDR2 YSYEKL. The CDR3 region has the DNA TGCGCCAGCAGCCAGTCGGGACTCTATGGCTACACCTTC. As protein: CASSQSGLYGYTF.

Only a few counts were recorded for this clone. DNA of the CDR3: TGTGCCAGCAGCAATCCAGGGTCTGAAGCTTTCTTT. Its translation: CASSNPGSEAFF. This rearrangement joins TRBV7-3 to TRBJ1-1; D is possibly TRBD1 (5 bases). The CDR3 is 12 amino acids. V lost 5 bases and J lost 6, with 10 bases in between. The germline V gene has CDR1 SGHTA and CDR2 FQGTGA.

The chain is built from TRBV2 and TRBJ1-1, with D unclear. The CDR3 sequence is 13 residues long. From germline, CDR1 is SNHLY and CDR2 FYNNEI. With 6 bases removed from V and 4 bases from J, the gap between germline ends came to 12 bases. The CDR3 sequence is CASSLRGPTEAFF. The CDR3, as DNA: TGTGCCAGCAGCCTTCGGGGTCCCACTGAAGCTTTCTTT.

The V call is TRBV7-2, the J call TRBJ2-1, with 9 bases that match TRBD2. J gave up 0 bases and V 6 bases, and 6 bases lay outside the gene matches. CDR1 and CDR2 (germline): SGHTA, FQGNSA. The CDR3 spans 16 residues. The CDR3 loop is CASRKAGGVSYNEQFF. The CDR3 region has the DNA TGTGCCAGCAGAAAAGCGGGAGGCGTCTCCTACAATGAGCAGTTCTTC. The full variable domain, in which reference TRBV7-2 and TRBJ2-1 provide the parts outside the CDR3, is GAGVSQSPSNKVTEKGKDVELRCDPISGHTALYWYRQSLGQGLEFLIYFQGNSAPDKSGLPSDRFSAERTGGSVSTLTIQRTQQEDSAVYLCASRKAGGVSYNEQFFGPGTRLTVL.

This sequence joins TRBV11-3 and TRBJ2-7; TRBD2 matches 12 bases. Germline V CDR1 and CDR2: SGHNT, YENEEA. The V and J ends lost 4 bases and 5 bases, in that order; junction bases with no gene match: 6. The CDR3 consists of 15 residues. CDR3 coding DNA: TGTGCCAGCAGCTCTGGACTAGCGGGGTCCCACGAGCAGTACTTC. Translation: CASSSGLAGSHEQYF.

The V call is TRBV4-2, the J call TRBJ1-1, with D unresolved. The germline CDR1 and CDR2 sequences are LGHNA and YNFKEQ. This CDR3 has 15 residues. The V end lost 1 base, the J end lost 4 bases, and 13 bases lay between the germline ends. CDR3 region: CASSQALLVRTEAFF. The CDR3 nucleotides read TGTGCCAGCAGCCAAGCCCTTTTAGTCCGCACTGAAGCTTTCTTT.

The rearrangement uses TRBV28 and TRBJ2-5; D is perhaps TRBD1 (5 bases). This CDR3 has 18 residues. V lost 6 bases and J 3 bases, leaving 26 bases between the germline ends. From germline, CDR1 is MDHEN and CDR2 SYDVKM. The CDR3 loop reads CASSLRPGEQVYKETQYF. CDR3 DNA: TGTGCCAGCAGCCTACGACCCGGAGAACAGGTTTATAAAGAGACCCAGTACTTC.

This clone was seen a handful of times. A read error may be the cause here, since a much bigger clone is one base away. V gene TRBV6-1 combines with J gene TRBJ2-5; no firm D call. The J call is doubtful: the DNA matches TRBJ2-7 better. The CDR3 spans 14 residues. Germline CDR1 MNHNS, CDR2 SASEGT. The chain's CDR3 is CASRHVEESYEQYF. The CDR3 nucleotides are TGTGCCAGCAGGCACGTTGAGGAGTCCTACGAGCAGTACTTC.

The rearrangement joins TRBV28 to TRBJ1-5; D is unresolved. Germline V gene sequence: CDR1 MDHEN, CDR2 SYDVKM. Trimming took off 4 bases at V and 6 bases at J, with 10 bases between the two ends. The CDR3 sequence is 13 residues long. Here the CDR3 reads CASSSRTSQPQHF. In nucleotides, the CDR3 is TGTGCCAGCAGTTCCCGGACTAGTCAGCCCCAGCATTTT. The full variable domain, in which reference TRBV28 and TRBJ1-5 provide the parts outside the CDR3, is DVKVTQSSRYLVKRTGEKVFLECVQDMDHENMFWYRQDPGLGLRLIYFSYDVKMKEKGDIPEGYSVSREKKERFSLILESASTNQTSMYLCASSSRTSQPQHFGDGTRLSIL.